These 8 T cell receptor beta chains share one sample of origin, sequenced in a study of T cell repertoires in cytomegalovirus infection. MiXCR, run by TCRdb on the reads, gives a single entry per CDR3 protein. The sample includes roughly 920,000 distinct CDR3 sequences, under 40% of them seen just once. The antigens these receptors bind are not known. The specimen was cultured CD8+ T cells from PBMCs, collected from culture after CMV antigen stimulation. The receptors derive from a human donor in good health (CMV status not recorded). Some clones in this sample may be carry-over from other donors' samples.

The chain combines TRBV7-2 with TRBJ2-7; 7 bases align to TRBD1. The CDR3 is 16 amino acids. Germline CDR1 SGHTA, CDR2 FQGNSA. The V gene end was trimmed by 0 bases and the J gene end by 2 bases; junction bases not matched to a gene: 7. CDR3 DNA sequence: TGTGCCAGCAGCTTAGCAGGGGGCGCATTCACCTACGAGCAGTACTTC. Amino acids: CASSLAGGAFTYEQYF.

This clonotype turned up a few times. This chain uses TRBV2 with TRBJ1-1, with no clear D. In germline, CDR1 is SNHLY, CDR2 FYNNEI. The CDR3 spans 9 residues. The CDR3 sequence is CVQDTEAFF. CDR3 coding DNA: TGTGTCCAGGACACTGAAGCTTTCTTT.

This chain links TRBV7-6 with TRBJ1-6; D call uncertain. V lost 2 bases, J lost 1 base, and 6 bases lay in between. This CDR3 spans 15 amino acids. The germline V gene encodes CDR1 SGHVS and CDR2 FNYEAQ. CDR3: CASSLRGSYNSPLHF. DNA of the CDR3: TGTGCCAGCAGCTTACGGGGTTCCTATAATTCACCCCTCCACTTT. Variable domain in full (rest from reference TRBV7-6 and TRBJ1-6): GAGVSQSPRYKVTKRGQDVALRCDPISGHVSLYWYRQALGQGPEFLTYFNYEAQQDKSGLPNDRFSAERPEGSISTLTIQRTEQRDSAMYRCASSLRGSYNSPLHFGNGTRLTVT.

The sample holds a few counts of this clonotype. The rearrangement links TRBV29-1 to TRBJ2-2; TRBD1 or TRBD2 may be the D gene (6 bases each). From germline, CDR1 is SQVTM and CDR2 ANQGSEA. Trimming removed 4 bases at V and 6 bases at J, with 15 bases between. The CDR3 runs to 14 residues. CDR3 loop: CSVVPPGAAGELFF. The CDR3, as DNA: TGCAGCGTTGTCCCGCCGGGGGCGGCCGGGGAGCTGTTTTTT.

This clonotype was seen only a few times. The rearrangement links TRBV7-9 to TRBJ2-1; perhaps D is TRBD1 or TRBD2 (5 bases each). CDR1 and CDR2 (germline): SEHNR, FQNEAQ (reference sequence). V was trimmed by 5 bases and J by 13 bases, leaving 18 bases between them. CDR3 length: 13 residues. CDR3 in DNA: TGTGCCAGCAGCGGTCTAACGTGGGGGTCTCAGTTCTTC. Encoded protein: CASSGLTWGSQFF.

This clonotype occurred a few times. This rearrangement joins TRBV24-1 to TRBJ2-1; no clear D. CDR3 size: 13 residues. V lost 0 bases and J lost 9, with 8 bases in between. The V gene's germline CDR1 is KGHDR and CDR2 SFDVKD. This CDR3 reads CATSDLFFGEQFF. The CDR3 bases are TGTGCCACCAGTGATTTGTTCTTCGGTGAGCAGTTCTTC.

The V call is TRBV7-9, the J call TRBJ2-2; D gene uncertain. CDR1 SEHNR and CDR2 FQNEAQ come from the germline V gene (reference sequence). CDR3 length: 15 amino acids. Trimming took 5 bases from V and 4 from J, leaving 14 bases between them. The CDR3 nucleotides read TGTGCCAGCAGCCCACGGACCCAAGGCACCGGGGAGCTGTTTTTT. Its protein product is CASSPRTQGTGELFF.

The gene calls are TRBV7-6 and TRBJ1-1, with D uncertain. The CDR3 is made up of 13 amino acids. Germline lookup yields CDR1 SGHVS and CDR2 FNYEAQ. Trimming cost V 0 bases and J 11 bases, with 13 bases left between them. CDR3 DNA: TGTGCCAGCAGCTTAGCAGCCGAGGTCGGGGCTTTCTTT. Its translation: CASSLAAEVGAFF.